This is a list of T cell receptor beta chains from one sample in a study of T-cell memory formation after mild COVID-19. From the 5' RACE reads, TCRdb called clonotypes with MiXCR, one entry per CDR3 protein. There are about 180,000 distinct CDR3 sequences in the sample; roughly 17% occur only once, and around 2% lies in the top ten. The sample consisted of PBMCs or a T cell subset sorted from them (not recorded which). These receptors were obtained from an adult woman who had mild COVID-19 (a few samples of this study predate the infection). Cell type and time point are not known. CDR3s include the opening cysteine and the closing phenylalanine or tryptophan. The D gene is left open where the match is weak. Rows may omit the clone size; those that give it use once, few, many or a size class.

clone_size	j_call	v_call	d_call	cdr3_nt	cdr3_aa
-	TRBJ2-3	TRBV15	-	TGTGCCACCAGCAGAGAGAGGCTGGGGGCGGGTGATACGCAGTATTTT	CATSRERLGAGDTQYF
-	TRBJ2-4	TRBV18	-	TGTGCCAGCTCACCATCATCTCTGGACACTTACATTCAGTACTTC	CASSPSSLDTYIQYF
-	TRBJ2-1	TRBV5-1	-	TGCGCCAGCAGCTTGAGGCTGACAGGTTACAATGAGCAGTTCTTC	CASSLRLTGYNEQFF
-	TRBJ2-2	TRBV5-5	-	TGTGCCAGCAGCCGCTGGGCAAGGGCGGCGAACACCGGGGAGCTGTTTTTT	CASSRWARAANTGELFF
-	TRBJ2-5	TRBV5-1	TRBD2	TGCGCCAGCAGCCCTACTAGCGGGGGGGCTCAAGAGACCCAGTACTTC	CASSPTSGGAQETQYF
-	TRBJ1-1	TRBV7-2	-	TGTGCCAGCAGCTTAGCGGCGATAGGGATGGCCACTGAAGCTTTCTTT	CASSLAAIGMATEAFF
-	TRBJ2-3	TRBV12-3/TRBV12-4	-	TGTGCCAGCAGTTCACCGGGACTCCGCGTAGATACGCAGTATTTT	CASSSPGLRVDTQYF
few	TRBJ2-5	TRBV12-3/TRBV12-4	-	TGTGCCAGCAGTTTGGCCGGGACCAGCCAAGAGACCCAGTACTTC	CASSLAGTSQETQYF
-	TRBJ2-7	TRBV6-5	-	TGTGCCAGCAGTTACTCGAAAATCTACGAGCAGTACTTC	CASSYSKIYEQYF
-	TRBJ2-1	TRBV4-2	TRBD2	TGTGCCAGCAGCCAAGTGAGCGGGAGGGAGGACAATGAGCAGTTCTTC	CASSQVSGREDNEQFF
-	TRBJ2-1	TRBV5-1	-	TGCGCCAGCAGCAAGCCTGAAAATGAGCAGTTCTTC	CASSKPENEQFF
few	TRBJ2-2	TRBV29-1	-	TGCAGCGCTAAAGGGGGCGGGGAGCTGTTTTTT	CSAKGGGELFF
few	TRBJ2-1	TRBV7-2	-	TGTGCCAGCAGCCTATTCGTTCTGGGAGTTTACAATGAGCAGTTCTTC	CASSLFVLGVYNEQFF
few	TRBJ1-2	TRBV12-3/TRBV12-4	-	TGTGCCAGCAGCCCCCGGCCCTCCCATAACTATGGCTACACCTTC	CASSPRPSHNYGYTF
-	TRBJ2-2	TRBV9	-	TGTGCCAGCAGTTATTACACCGGGGAGCTGTTTTTT	CASSYYTGELFF
-	TRBJ1-2	TRBV18	-	TGTGCCAGCTCGGATACTGGGGCAGTAAACTATGGCTACACCTTC	CASSDTGAVNYGYTF
-	TRBJ2-1	TRBV6-5	-	TGTGCCAGCCGGGGGACAGTACACAATGAGCAGTTCTTC	CASRGTVHNEQFF
-	TRBJ2-4	TRBV12-5	-	TGTGCTAGTGGTTTGGTACGTGGCAGGGGAGGGAACATTCAGTACTTC	CASGLVRGRGGNIQYF
few	TRBJ2-3	TRBV7-2	-	TGTGCCAGCAGAAAAGGACACCCCGCCACAGATACGCAGTATTTT	CASRKGHPATDTQYF
few	TRBJ1-5	TRBV7-9	-	TGTGCCAGCAGCCGATACAGTGATAGCAATCAGCCCCAGCATTTT	CASSRYSDSNQPQHF
-	TRBJ1-2	TRBV5-1	TRBD1	TGCGCCAGCAGCTCCGGGACAGTGGGGGGCTATGGCTACACCTTC	CASSSGTVGGYGYTF
many	TRBJ2-5	TRBV2	-	TGTGCCAGCACTAAGGAGTACAAAGAGACCCAGTACTTC	CASTKEYKETQYF
few	TRBJ1-1	TRBV7-2	-	TGTGCCAGCAGCCGTTTCAGTATGAACACTGAAGCTTTCTTT	CASSRFSMNTEAFF
-	TRBJ2-1	TRBV9	-	TGTGCCAGCAGCGTAGGCGGGAAGGTAGGCAATGAGCAGTTCTTC	CASSVGGKVGNEQFF
few	TRBJ2-7	TRBV20-1	-	TGCAGTGCTAGTAAAGCTTACGAGCAGTACTTC	CSASKAYEQYF
few	TRBJ2-3	TRBV6-4	-	TGTGCCAGCAGTGACAGGTTTGGCACAGATACGCAGTATTTT	CASSDRFGTDTQYF
few	TRBJ1-1	TRBV4-1	-	TGCGCCAGCAGCCAAGAGTTAGGTGGAGGGACATTGAACACTGAAGCTTTCTTT	CASSQELGGGTLNTEAFF
few	TRBJ1-2	TRBV7-9	-	TGTGCCAGCAGCCAGAGCTACACCTTC	CASSQSYTF
many	TRBJ2-5	TRBV5-1	-	TGCGCCAGCAGCTTGGGGAATAGGGAGACCCAGTACTTC	CASSLGNRETQYF
-	TRBJ1-2	TRBV4-1	-	TGCGCCAGCAGCCAAGAACCGGGGGTCGGCTACACCTTC	CASSQEPGVGYTF
-	TRBJ2-1	TRBV3-1	TRBD2	TGTGCCAGCAGCCTCGGGAGGGCAGGGATATCCTACAATGAGCAGTTCTTC	CASSLGRAGISYNEQFF
-	TRBJ1-1	TRBV7-3	-	TGTGCCAGCAGCCATTCAGGGGTAACTGAAGCTTTCTTT	CASSHSGVTEAFF